The 15 T cell receptor beta chains given below trace back to one sample, sequenced in a study of blood T cell repertoires in COVID-19. Some clones are missing from TCRdb's copy, which holds only in-frame ones; the method was immunoSEQ multiplex PCR. The sample yields more than 50,000 clones, 82% seen once. The specimen sequenced was peripheral blood. The receptors were sampled from a human donor in a cohort sampled during active COVID-19.

The chain combines TRBV28 with TRBJ2-3; TRBD2 matches 8 bases. Looked up from germline, CDR1 is MDHEN and CDR2 is SYDVKM. This CDR3 contains 15 residues. After removal of 5 bases from V and 3 bases from J, the junction contained 7 bases not matched to a gene. The CDR3 is CASSLRGGRTDTQYF. The DNA for the CDR3 is TGTGCCAGCAGTCTACGGGGGGGCCGGACAGATACGCAGTATTTT.

V gene TRBV19 combines with J gene TRBJ1-3, with D hard to call. Germline V gene data show CDR1 as LNHDA and CDR2 as SQIVND (reference sequence). The V gene lost 5 bases and the J gene lost 4 bases, with 6 bases spanning the gap. CDR3 size: 12 residues. CDR3: CASSHQGNTIYF. The DNA of the CDR3 is TGTGCCAGTAGTCATCAGGGAAACACCATATATTTT.

The J gene is TRBJ2-3, the V gene TRBV6-6; no firm D call. CDR3 length: 14 residues. Trimming took off 4 bases at V and 3 bases at J, with 11 bases between the two ends. Germline V gene lookup returns CDR1 MNHNY and CDR2 SVGAGI (reference sequence). The DNA of the CDR3 is TGTGCCAGCAGTTCCAAGCCCAAAACAGATACGCAGTATTTT. This sequence encodes CASSSKPKTDTQYF.

The chain recombines TRBV5-4 with TRBJ2-1, with D perhaps TRBD2 (6 bases). Germline V gene data show CDR1 as SGHNT and CDR2 as YYREEE (reference sequence). This CDR3 has 11 amino acids. Between the trimmed V and J ends, which lost 4 bases and 14 bases, there was a span of 13 bases. CDR3 amino acids: CASSPGEVEFF. CDR3 DNA: TGTGCCAGCAGCCCCGGGGAGGTGGAGTTCTTC. The variable domain in full, completed from reference TRBV5-4 and TRBJ2-1, reads ETGVTQSPTHLIKTRGQQVTLRCSSQSGHNTVSWYQQALGQGPQFIFQYYREEENGRGNFPPRFSGLQFPNYSSELNVNALELDDSALYLCASSPGEVEFFGPGTRLTVL.

The chain uses TRBV2 and TRBJ2-5, with 16 nucleotides matching TRBD2. J gave up 5 bases and V 6 bases, and 12 bases lay outside the gene matches. The CDR3 consists of 18 residues. Germline V lookup: CDR1 SNHLY, CDR2 FYNNEI. Here the CDR3 DNA reads TGTGCCAGCAGCGCGGGACTAGCGGGGGGGGGAGTTAAGGAGACCCAGTACTTC. This codes for CASSAGLAGGGVKETQYF.

This chain links TRBV6-2 or TRBV6-3 with TRBJ2-5; 8 nucleotides agree with TRBD2. This CDR3 contains 17 residues. V dropped 0 bases and J dropped 1; count of bases not matched to a gene: 7. CDR1 and CDR2 from the germline V gene are MNHEY and SVGEGT. As DNA, the CDR3 is TGTGCCAGCAGTTACTCCCTCCCCGGGGGGGTCCAAGAGACCCAGTACTTC. It specifies CASSYSLPGGVQETQYF.

The rearrangement links TRBV10-3 to TRBJ1-2; D gene ambiguous. The CDR3 length is 13 residues. Germline lookup yields CDR1 ENHRY and CDR2 SYGVKD. V was cut by 3 bases and J by 7 bases, with 12 bases left in between. The CDR3 DNA follows: TGTGCCATCAGTGAAACGAAGGAGGGTGGCTACACCTTC. It encodes CAISETKEGGYTF.

This rearrangement joins TRBV7-2 to TRBJ1-2, with 9 nucleotides matching TRBD1. The CDR3 runs to 14 residues. Germline V gives CDR1 SGHTA, CDR2 FQGNSA. Trimming took 5 bases from V and 6 from J; bases not matched to a gene: 7. CDR3 DNA sequence: TGTGCCAGCAGCCCTAGACAGGGGGTTGATGGCTACACCTTC. The encoded protein is CASSPRQGVDGYTF.

The chain recombines TRBV2 with TRBJ1-1; D ambiguous. The CDR3 is 19 amino acids. Per the germline V gene, CDR1 is SNHLY and CDR2 is FYNNEI. V lost 4 bases and J lost 0, with 24 bases in between. CDR3 region: CASSVSLEGGRRMNTEAFF. The CDR3 nucleotides are TGTGCCAGCAGTGTTAGTTTAGAAGGAGGGAGACGCATGAACACTGAAGCTTTCTTT. Drawing the rest from reference TRBV2 and TRBJ1-1, the complete variable domain is EPEVTQTPSHQVTQMGQEVILRCVPISNHLYFYWYRQILGQKVEFLVSFYNNEISEKSEIFDDQFSVERPDGSNFTLKIRSTKLEDSAMYFCASSVSLEGGRRMNTEAFFGQGTRLTVV.

This chain connects TRBV10-1 to TRBJ2-1; a possible D gene is TRBD1 (5 bases). This CDR3 contains 17 residues. V dropped 3 bases and J dropped 4 bases, with 19 bases sitting between them. Germline lookup yields CDR1 WNHNN and CDR2 SYGVQD (reference sequence). In DNA, the CDR3 is TGCGCCAGCAGTGATACCAGGGCTTCCCAAACTTACAATGAGCAGTTCTTC. Protein sequence: CASSDTRASQTYNEQFF.

This clone was recorded at least ten times. DNA for the CDR3: TGCGCCAGCAGTGACCCCGCGGGGGGCTTAAGCACCGGGGAGCTGTTTTTT. This sequence encodes CASSDPAGGLSTGELFF. The V gene is TRBV10-1, the J gene TRBJ2-2, with TRBD2 matching 8 bases. Germline V gene sequence: CDR1 WNHNN, CDR2 SYGVQD (reference sequence). With 3 bases clipped from V and 4 bases from J, the junction kept 10 bases outside the gene matches. CDR3 length: 17 amino acids.

The chain is built from TRBV5-1 and TRBJ2-1; 8 bases map to TRBD2. This CDR3 region has 16 residues. J lost 8 bases, V lost 4 bases, and 14 bases had no gene match. Germline V CDR1 and CDR2: SGHRS, YFSETQ. The CDR3 coding sequence is TGCGCCAGCAGCCCGGCAACTAGCGGCCCTGGGGATGAGCAGTTCTTC. Its protein product is CASSPATSGPGDEQFF.

The CDR3 loop reads CASSLVAGNEQYV. The CDR3 region has the DNA TGTGCCAGCAGCTTGGTCGCCGGGAACGAGCAGTACGTC. This rearrangement joins TRBV5-6 to TRBJ2-7, with a tentative D call TRBD2 (5 bases). V gave up 0 bases and J gave up 5 bases, with 9 bases separating them. Germline V gene data show CDR1 as SGHDT and CDR2 as YYEEEE. The CDR3 extends over 13 amino acids.

This clone was recorded once. The V and J genes are TRBV3-1 (or the pseudogene TRBV3-2) and TRBJ2-7; D remains ambiguous. The CDR3 contains 13 residues. Germline lookup yields CDR1 LGHDT and CDR2 YNNKEL (reference sequence). V was trimmed by 2 bases and J by 2 bases, leaving 7 bases between them. CDR3 sequence: CASSQPPAYEQYF. In DNA, the CDR3 is TGTGCCAGCAGCCAACCCCCGGCCTACGAGCAGTACTTC.

The chain is built from TRBV11-2 and TRBJ2-3; TRBD1 matches 8 bases. Trimming removed 4 bases from V and 0 bases from J; junction bases left unmatched: 0. This CDR3 region has 14 residues. Germline values: CDR1 SGHAT, CDR2 FQNNGV. The CDR3 coding sequence is TGTGCCAGCAGCTGGGACAGGAGCACAGATACGCAGTATTTT. This gives the protein CASSWDRSTDTQYF.